This entry lists 18 T cell receptor beta chains sequenced from one sample in a study of blood T cells in healthy people across ages. A J-beta primer mix and a sample-barcoded 5' primer were used in a second PCR of roughly 6 to 11 cycles. TCRdb re-analysed the 5' RACE reads in MiXCR, keeping a single row per CDR3 protein. This table holds 550,000 to 600,000 distinct CDR3 sequences, about 45% found once. The sample was blood. The receptors stem from a man older than 75 in good health.

This clonotype has only one observation. The chain combines TRBV6-2 or TRBV6-3 with TRBJ2-7, with no clear D. In germline, CDR1 is MNHEY, CDR2 SVGEGT. V lost 10 bases and J 5 bases, leaving 15 bases between the germline ends. There are 12 residues in the CDR3. The CDR3 DNA reads TGTGCCACCGAGAAGGGAAGTAACGAGCAGTACTTC. Its translation is CATEKGSNEQYF.

The chain links TRBV18 to TRBJ2-1; 7 bases are shared with TRBD2. The germline V gene encodes CDR1 KGHSH and CDR2 LQKENI. After removal of 4 bases from V and 2 bases from J, the junction contained 8 bases not matched to a gene. The CDR3 covers 16 residues. The CDR3 nucleotides read TGTGCCAGCTCACTCCTGGGGACTAAAGCCTACAATGAGCAGTTCTTC. Amino acids: CASSLLGTKAYNEQFF. The complete variable domain, with remaining parts taken from reference TRBV18 and TRBJ2-1, reads NAGVMQNPRHLVRRRGQEARLRCSPMKGHSHVYWYRQLPEEGLKFMVYLQKENIIDESGMPKERFSAEFPKEGPSILRIQQVVRGDSAAYFCASSLLGTKAYNEQFFGPGTRLTVL.

The chain has TRBV6-2 or TRBV6-3 and TRBJ1-1; D is unclear. The CDR3 sequence is 18 residues long. The germline CDR1 and CDR2 sequences are MNHEY and SVGEGT. V lost 7 bases, J lost 1 base, and 25 bases lay in between. CDR3 nucleotides: TGTGCCAGCACCCCATCGGTCTGGGCTGTGGTGAAGAACACTGAAGCTTTCTTT. This gives the protein CASTPSVWAVVKNTEAFF.

The chain combines TRBV25-1 with TRBJ2-7, with a weak D call TRBD2 (5 bases). Trimming took 4 bases from V and 4 from J, leaving 11 bases between them. The CDR3 is 13 residues long. CDR1 MGHDK and CDR2 SYGVNS come from the germline V gene. The CDR3 region has the DNA TGTGCCAGCAGTGCCCCGGACTGGTACGAGCAGTACTTC. The encoded protein is CASSAPDWYEQYF.

This clonotype was detected only a few times. The gene calls are TRBV7-2 and TRBJ2-7; D call uncertain. The length of the CDR3 is 13 residues. CDR1 is SGHTA and CDR2 is FQGNSA in the germline V gene. V was clipped by 1 base and J by 9 bases, with 13 bases between them. The CDR3 DNA follows: TGTGCCAGCAGCTTAGAGGTTCCGTGGGGGCAGTACTTC. Its protein product is CASSLEVPWGQYF.

This clonotype was observed a few times. The rearrangement links TRBV7-9 to TRBJ1-1; 9 bases align to TRBD1. The germline gives CDR1 SEHNR, CDR2 FQNEAQ (reference sequence). The V and J ends lost 7 bases and 4 bases, in that order; junction bases with no gene match: 7. The CDR3 consists of 14 residues. DNA of the CDR3: TGTGCCAGCACCAGGACAGGGGACGTCACTGAAGCTTTCTTT. This sequence encodes CASTRTGDVTEAFF.

Only a few counts were recorded for this clonotype. The chain combines TRBV7-2 with TRBJ2-3; D not certain. Per germline, CDR1 SGHTA and CDR2 FQGNSA. Trimming removed 5 bases at V and 6 bases at J, with 15 bases between. This CDR3 region has 14 residues. The DNA of the CDR3 is TGTGCCAGCAGCCATCGGGCCACTCCCGATACGCAGTATTTT. Encoded protein: CASSHRATPDTQYF.

The CDR3 is CSARVQTSNYGYTF. In DNA form, the CDR3 reads TGCAGTGCTAGAGTACAGACTTCGAACTATGGCTACACCTTC. The chain has TRBV20-1 and TRBJ1-2, with D unclear. The CDR3 runs to 14 residues. Trimming cost V 1 base and J 2 bases, with 11 bases left between them. Germline lookup yields CDR1 DFQATT and CDR2 SNEGSKA (reference sequence).

The J gene is TRBJ2-1, the V gene TRBV7-2, with 11 bases that match TRBD2. The ends lost 5 bases at V and 9 bases at J; junction bases unmatched: 12. Germline CDR1 SGHTA, CDR2 FQGNSA. CDR3 size: 16 residues. The CDR3 sequence is CASSRNLAGGPGEQFF. The CDR3 region has the DNA TGTGCCAGCAGCCGGAACCTAGCGGGAGGCCCCGGTGAGCAGTTCTTC.

This clonotype was seen more than once but under ten times. The rearrangement links TRBV7-3 to TRBJ2-5, with 10 positions matching TRBD2. CDR1 is SGHTA, CDR2 FQGTGA, per germline. Trimming at V came to 4 bases and at J to 5 bases, leaving 7 bases not matched to a gene. The CDR3 runs 15 residues. CDR3 protein: CASSSSGTSVETQYF. Here the CDR3 DNA reads TGTGCCAGCAGCTCGTCCGGGACTAGCGTTGAGACCCAGTACTTC.

This clonotype was detected a few times. The chain joins TRBV20-1 to TRBJ2-5, with 7 nucleotides matching TRBD2. The DNA matches TRBJ2-7 better at its end, which makes the J call doubtful. The CDR3 contains 16 residues. CDR1 and CDR2 from the germline V gene are DFQATT and SNEGSKA (reference sequence). For the CDR3, the DNA is TGCAGTGCTAGAGATCATCAGGGAGGACTAGTGGACGAGCAGTACTTC. It specifies CSARDHQGGLVDEQYF.

J is TRBJ1-2 and V is TRBV12-3 or TRBV12-4; TRBD1 is a possible D gene (5 bases). V was trimmed by 1 base and J by 3 bases, leaving 12 bases between them. The CDR3 consists of 15 residues. The chain's CDR3 is CASSLDSQGYYGYTF. The CDR3 coding sequence is TGTGCCAGCAGTTTAGATTCTCAGGGCTACTATGGCTACACCTTC.

This clonotype was found many times. The V and J genes are TRBV5-1 and TRBJ2-5; 11 nucleotides align to TRBD2. CDR1 and CDR2 (germline): SGHRS, YFSETQ. With 4 bases clipped from V and 3 bases from J, the junction kept 2 bases outside the gene matches. The CDR3 consists of 14 residues. CDR3 residues: CASSMTSGKETQYF. The CDR3 DNA follows: TGCGCCAGCAGCATGACTAGCGGGAAAGAGACCCAGTACTTC. The complete variable domain, with remaining parts taken from reference TRBV5-1 and TRBJ2-5, reads KAGVTQTPRYLIKTRGQQVTLSCSPISGHRSVSWYQQTPGQGLQFLFEYFSETQRNKGNFPGRFSGRQFSNSRSEMNVSTLELGDSALYLCASSMTSGKETQYFGPGTRLLVL.

This clonotype was seen more than once but under ten times. The V call is TRBV20-1, the J call TRBJ2-1; D unresolved. Trimming took 0 bases from V and 9 from J, leaving 9 bases between them. Germline V gene sequence: CDR1 DFQATT, CDR2 SNEGSKA (reference sequence). The CDR3 contains 12 residues. CDR3 nucleotide sequence: TGCAGTGCTAGAGATATAGGGTCTGAGCAGTTCTTC. Translation: CSARDIGSEQFF.

The CDR3 nucleotides read TGTGCCAGCAGCGCCCAGCGAAGCAATGAGCAGTTCTTC. Translating gives CASSAQRSNEQFF. V is TRBV9 and J is TRBJ2-1; unclear D gene. The CDR3 runs to 13 residues. The germline V and J ends were trimmed by 3 bases and 6 bases, with 10 bases remaining between them. CDR1 and CDR2 (germline): SGDLS, YYNGEE. The whole variable domain, filled in from reference TRBV9 and TRBJ2-1, reads DSGVTQTPKHLITATGQRVTLRCSPRSGDLSVYWYQQSLDQGLQFLIQYYNGEERAKGNILERFSAQQFPDLHSELNLSSLELGDSALYFCASSAQRSNEQFFGPGTRLTVL.

The rearrangement uses TRBV15 and TRBJ2-5, with a possible D match to TRBD2 (6 bases). The CDR3 is made up of 13 amino acids. Trimming removed 7 bases at V and 2 bases at J, with 11 bases between. Germline CDR1 is LNHNV and CDR2 is YYDKDF (reference sequence). The CDR3 reads CATKRTIQETQYF. CDR3 coding DNA: TGTGCCACCAAGAGGACTATACAAGAGACCCAGTACTTC.

CDR3: CASSEAPSGSGTDTQYF. CDR3 nucleotides: TGTGCCAGCAGTGAAGCGCCTAGCGGGAGTGGAACAGATACGCAGTATTTT. This chain links TRBV2 with TRBJ2-3; 10 bases match TRBD2. CDR1 and CDR2 (germline): SNHLY, FYNNEI. CDR3 length equals 17 residues. The V and J ends lost 0 bases and 3 bases, in that order; junction bases with no gene match: 6.

This rearrangement joins TRBV20-1 to TRBJ2-4; D is unclear. The DNA end is more similar to TRBJ2-7, so the J call may be wrong. The CDR3 is 16 amino acids. Germline lookup yields CDR1 DFQATT and CDR2 SNEGSKA (reference sequence). The CDR3 DNA follows: TGCAGTGCTAGAGATCTAGTTGTGGGGATTTCCTACGAGCAGTACTTC. Protein product: CSARDLVVGISYEQYF.